This TCR beta chain was obtained from a study of blood T cell repertoires in COVID-19. Study at large: Some COVID-19 samples were acute and others convalescent; all came from the United States, Italy and Spain. In each case, the material was cDNA or gDNA derived from T cells, B-cell-depleted T cells, or PBMCs.

Sequencing used immunoSEQ multiplex PCR; TCRdb keeps in-frame clones, though not all of them. The sample has under 80,000 clones, roughly nine tenths seen once. V lost 6 bases and J 5 bases, leaving 10 bases between the germline ends. The CDR3 is 12 residues long. In germline, CDR1 is SNHLY, CDR2 FYNNEI. This TCR was sampled from a man at least 80 years old in a cohort sampled during active COVID-19. Sequenced material: peripheral blood. The rearrangement joins TRBV2 to TRBJ1-2; no firm D call. The CDR3 reads CASSEGTYGYTF. The CDR3 coding sequence is TGTGCCAGCAGCGAGGGAACTTATGGCTACACCTTC. The full variable domain, with the rest looked up from reference TRBV2 and TRBJ1-2, is EPEVTQTPSHQVTQMGQEVILRCVPISNHLYFYWYRQILGQKVEFLVSFYNNEISEKSEIFDDQFSVERPDGSNFTLKIRSTKLEDSAMYFCASSEGTYGYTFGSGTRLTVV.